The next 24 T cell receptor beta chains were all read from a single sample in a study of blood T cell repertoires in COVID-19. Measured with immunoSEQ multiplex PCR; TCRdb has only the in-frame clones, and not every one. This sample has some 250,000 clones, with around nine tenths found just once. The sequencing input was PBMCs or T cells enriched from blood (not recorded which). All receptors come from a woman aged 25 to 39 with acute COVID-19.

V and J are TRBV30 and TRBJ2-1, with no clear D. CDR1 and CDR2 (germline): GTSNPN, SVGIG (reference sequence). V lost 0 bases and J 9 bases, leaving 9 bases between the germline ends. This CDR3 region has 12 residues. The CDR3 coding sequence is TGTGCCTGGAGTGTCAGTGGCGGTGAGCAGTTCTTC. Residues: CAWSVSGGEQFF.

The V gene is TRBV3-1 (or the pseudogene TRBV3-2), the J gene TRBJ1-4; D perhaps matches TRBD1 (5 bases). CDR1 is LGHDT, CDR2 YNNKEL, per germline (reference sequence). This CDR3 has 16 amino acids. Between the trimmed V and J ends, which lost 0 bases and 8 bases, there was a span of 16 bases. Here the CDR3 reads CASSQDGGGWEEKLFF. CDR3 sequence (DNA): TGTGCCAGCAGCCAAGATGGGGGAGGGTGGGAAGAAAAACTGTTTTTT.

The chain uses TRBV6-5 and TRBJ2-7; weak D call: TRBD1 (6 bases). The CDR3 contains 14 residues. V gave up 6 bases and J gave up 2 bases, with 14 bases separating them. Per germline, CDR1 MNHEY and CDR2 SVGAGI. CDR3 coding DNA: TGTGCCAGCAGAGACCCTACAGGGACCTACGAGCAGTACTTC. Translation gives CASRDPTGTYEQYF.

This chain uses TRBV7-2 with TRBJ1-4, with 7 bases identical to TRBD1. Unmatched junction bases numbered 4, after V lost 4 bases and J lost 5 bases. The CDR3 has 14 amino acids. The germline V gene encodes CDR1 SGHTA and CDR2 FQGNSA. In nucleotides, the CDR3 is TGTGCCAGCAGCTCAGAACAGGGGAATGAAAAACTGTTTTTT. Protein product: CASSSEQGNEKLFF. The complete variable domain, with remaining parts taken from reference TRBV7-2 and TRBJ1-4, reads GAGVSQSPSNKVTEKGKDVELRCDPISGHTALYWYRQSLGQGLEFLIYFQGNSAPDKSGLPSDRFSAERTGGSVSTLTIQRTQQEDSAVYLCASSSEQGNEKLFFGSGTQLSVL.

The rearrangement joins TRBV5-4 to TRBJ2-7, with 8 bases identical to TRBD1. The CDR3 is made up of 13 amino acids. CDR1 and CDR2 (germline): SGHNT, YYREEE (reference sequence). J lost 6 bases, V lost 4 bases, and 6 bases had no gene match. CDR3 residues: CASSRTGNAEQYF. The CDR3 DNA is TGTGCCAGCAGCCGGACAGGGAATGCCGAGCAGTACTTC.

The chain joins TRBV28 to TRBJ1-5; D unclear. V was clipped by 3 bases and J by 6 bases, with 12 bases between them. The CDR3 totals 14 residues. CDR1 and CDR2 from the germline V gene are MDHEN and SYDVKM. In DNA, the CDR3 is TGTGCCAGCAGTTTTCTCGCGGGAGGTCAGCCCCAGCATTTT. Protein: CASSFLAGGQPQHF.

V and J are TRBV11-2 and TRBJ1-1; D is uncertain. Trimming cost V 5 bases and J 11 bases, with 18 bases left between them. Germline V gives CDR1 SGHAT, CDR2 FQNNGV. The CDR3 is 13 residues long. The CDR3, as DNA: TGTGCCAGCAGCCTCGGTCTGGGGAGAGGTGCTTTCTTT. Amino acid sequence: CASSLGLGRGAFF.

The rearrangement joins TRBV12-5 to TRBJ2-7; 12 bases match TRBD2. There are 16 residues in the CDR3. The V gene end was trimmed by 5 bases and the J gene end by 2 bases; junction bases not matched to a gene: 7. CDR1 is LGHNT, CDR2 FRNRAP, per germline. CDR3: CASGLRTSGATYEQYF. Written as DNA, the CDR3 is TGTGCTAGTGGTCTCCGGACTAGCGGGGCGACCTACGAGCAGTACTTC.

This clone has just one count. J is TRBJ2-3 and V is TRBV5-1; TRBD2 aligns across 11 bases. The V segment lost 6 bases and the J segment 4 bases; nucleotides outside the gene matches: 10. Per germline, CDR1 SGHRS and CDR2 YFSETQ. The CDR3 has 16 amino acids. In DNA, the CDR3 is TGCGCCAGCACTCCGTCTAGCGGGGGGCCAGCAGATACGCAGTATTTT. It yields the protein CASTPSSGGPADTQYF.

This clone was counted a single time. This chain connects TRBV28 to TRBJ2-7; 7 nucleotides align to TRBD2. The germline CDR1 and CDR2 sequences are MDHEN and SYDVKM. With V trimmed by 7 bases and J by 5 bases, 11 bases remained unmatched. The CDR3 extends over 14 amino acids. Here the CDR3 reads CASTQGGVVNEQYF. CDR3 bases: TGTGCCAGCACCCAGGGAGGGGTGGTGAACGAGCAGTACTTC.

The rearrangement links TRBV7-3 to TRBJ2-2; D gene ambiguous. Germline assignment: CDR1 SGHTA and CDR2 FQGTGA. The germline V and J ends were trimmed by 3 bases and 7 bases, with 9 bases remaining between them. This CDR3 comprises 13 residues. Here the CDR3 reads CASSFSGGGELFF. The DNA for the CDR3 is TGTGCCAGCAGCTTTTCGGGTGGCGGGGAGCTGTTTTTT. Variable domain in full (rest from reference TRBV7-3 and TRBJ2-2): GAGVSQTPSNKVTEKGKYVELRCDPISGHTALYWYRQSLGQGPEFLIYFQGTGAADDSGLPNDRFFAVRPEGSVSTLKIQRTERGDSAVYLCASSFSGGGELFFGEGSRLTVL.

The table lists this clone with a count of one. The V call is TRBV7-9, the J call TRBJ1-1; unclear D gene. The CDR3 has 13 residues. Trimming pared 5 bases from V and 0 bases from J, leaving 7 bases between. In germline, CDR1 is SEHNR, CDR2 FQNEAQ (reference sequence). CDR3 sequence reads: CASSADMNTEAFF. DNA for the CDR3: TGTGCCAGCAGCGCCGACATGAACACTGAAGCTTTCTTT.

Details on this clone: Mismatch with germline at one junction end may stem from a read error. The V gene is TRBV6-4, the J gene TRBJ1-4; D not resolved. The CDR3 contains 10 residues. Germline CDR1 MRHNA, CDR2 SNTAGT. The CDR3 DNA follows: TGTGCCAGCAGTGACACTCTAATCCCATTT. As protein: CASSDTLIPF.

V usage is TRBV5-1 and J usage is TRBJ1-4; the match to TRBD1 covers 9 bases. The CDR3 runs 15 residues. V was clipped by 0 bases and J by 6 bases; unmatched bases: 3. Per germline, CDR1 SGHRS and CDR2 YFSETQ. This CDR3 is CASSLEGQGYEKLFF. The CDR3 DNA follows: TGCGCCAGCAGCTTGGAGGGACAGGGTTATGAAAAACTGTTTTTT.

The chain carries TRBV5-1 and TRBJ1-3; D may be TRBD1 (5 bases). CDR1 and CDR2 (germline): SGHRS, YFSETQ. The CDR3 extends over 16 amino acids. V gave up 0 bases and J gave up 0 bases, with 10 bases separating them. The CDR3 region has the DNA TGCGCCAGCAGCTTGGAGCAGGGTAGCTCTGGAAACACCATATATTTT. Its protein product is CASSLEQGSSGNTIYF.

This chain uses TRBV19 with TRBJ1-5; 7 nucleotides match TRBD1. From germline, CDR1 is LNHDA and CDR2 SQIVND (reference sequence). The CDR3 is 14 residues long. Trimming removed 9 bases from V and 6 bases from J; junction bases left unmatched: 11. The CDR3 DNA reads TGTGCCAGCCAAACAGCGCAGGGGGTTCAGCCCCAGCATTTT. The encoded protein is CASQTAQGVQPQHF.

The rearrangement uses TRBV6-1 and TRBJ1-5; TRBD1 matches 9 bases. The CDR3 loop spans 16 amino acids. The ends lost 4 bases at V and 5 bases at J; junction bases unmatched: 9. CDR1 is MNHNS and CDR2 is SASEGT in the germline V gene. CDR3 protein: CASSAPGTGLDQPQHF. In DNA, the CDR3 is TGTGCCAGCAGTGCGCCCGGGACAGGGCTCGATCAGCCCCAGCATTTT.

This clone was seen a single time. The V and J genes are TRBV4-1 and TRBJ1-4; 7 bases match TRBD1. Per the germline V gene, CDR1 is MGHRA and CDR2 is YSYEKL. V shed 1 base and J 7 bases; nucleotides not matched to a gene: 9. The CDR3 loop spans 16 amino acids. The CDR3 is CASSQATGTEIEKLFF. In DNA, the CDR3 is TGCGCCAGCAGCCAAGCTACCGGGACAGAAATTGAAAAACTGTTTTTT.

The chain couples TRBV29-1 to TRBJ2-3; 9 bases are shared with TRBD2. After removal of 6 bases from V and 6 bases from J, the junction contained 10 bases not matched to a gene. CDR1 and CDR2 from the germline V gene are SQVTM and ANQGSEA. This CDR3 comprises 14 residues. DNA for the CDR3: TGCAGCGTGCTGCCGGGACTAGCACTCGATACGCAGTATTTT. This translates into CSVLPGLALDTQYF.

The chain combines TRBV3-1 (or the pseudogene TRBV3-2) with TRBJ2-5; TRBD2 is a possible D gene (6 bases). The CDR3 runs to 16 residues. V lost 6 bases, J lost 2 bases, and 19 bases lay in between. Germline V gene sequence: CDR1 LGHDT, CDR2 YNNKEL (reference sequence). The CDR3 spells CASRGAWAGGQETQYF. In DNA form, the CDR3 reads TGTGCCAGCAGAGGGGCTTGGGCTGGGGGGCAAGAGACCCAGTACTTC.

This chain links TRBV5-1 with TRBJ2-2; possibly TRBD2 for D (6 bases). This CDR3 has 14 amino acids. Germline loops: CDR1 SGHRS, CDR2 YFSETQ. V shed 0 bases and J shed 6 bases, with 9 bases lying between them. CDR3 in DNA: TGCGCCAGCAGCTTGGAGGCGGGGCCCGGGGAGCTGTTTTTT. Translated, it gives CASSLEAGPGELFF.

A word on this clone: One end of the junction varies from germline; a read error may be responsible. J is TRBJ2-7 and V is TRBV7-3; 7 positions match TRBD2. Looked up from germline, CDR1 is SGHTA and CDR2 is FQGTGA. CDR3 length: 13 amino acids. CDR3 protein: CASSLTGGSEQYF. CDR3 in DNA: TGTGCCAGCAGCCTAACCGGCGGGAGCGAGCAGTACTTC.

Points on this clone: An end of the junction does not agree with germline; a read error may underlie this. The gene calls are TRBV24-1 and TRBJ2-3; 11 bases line up with TRBD2. CDR1 and CDR2 (germline): KGHDR, SFDVKD. The CDR3 consists of 19 residues. The CDR3 DNA sequence: TGTGCCACCAGCGATTCAGCCCCGGGACTAGCGGAGAAGATAGATACGCAGTATTTT. Translation: CATSDSAPGLAEKIDTQYF.

The chain employs TRBV9 and TRBJ1-1; TRBD1 might be the D (5 bases). The CDR3 runs to 13 residues. V lost 5 bases to trimming and J lost 7 bases, with 15 bases between them. Germline assignment: CDR1 SGDLS and CDR2 YYNGEE. The CDR3 loop is CASSARDGGEAFF. DNA of the CDR3: TGTGCCAGCAGTGCCCGGGACGGGGGTGAAGCTTTCTTT.